Listed below are T cell receptor beta chains from one sample, sequenced in a study of beta chain features in type 1 diabetes. The protocol was immunoSEQ multiplex PCR, while the TCRdb copy is restricted to in-frame clones and leaves out a portion. Of under 300,000 clones listed, roughly 8% are singletons. The sequenced sample consisted of central memory CD4+ T cells from blood. These receptors were collected from a woman aged 18 to 35 in good health. Each CDR3 is given with its conserved first and last residue. Each record gives: clone size, D gene, V gene, J gene, CDR3 protein, CDR3 DNA. The D gene is left open where the match is weak. Where a row states a size, it is once, few, many or the class of an expanded clone; other rows omit it.

>few|TRBD2|TRBV2|TRBJ2-3
CASTGTSGLAQYF
TGTGCCAGCACGGGGACTAGCGGGCTCGCGCAGTATTTT
>.|.|TRBV5-4|TRBJ2-3
CASSLDTDTQYF
TGTGCCAGCAGCTTGGATACAGATACGCAGTATTTT
>many|TRBD1|TRBV28|TRBJ2-3
CASSLGTGVADTQYF
TGTGCCAGCAGTTTAGGGACAGGGGTTGCAGATACGCAGTATTTT
>.|TRBD1|TRBV4-1|TRBJ1-4
CASSQKSPGGSGEKLFF
TGCGCCAGCAGCCAAAAATCACCAGGGGGAAGTGGTGAAAAACTGTTTTTT
>few|.|TRBV5-1|TRBJ1-1
CASSLEATMNTEAFF
TGCGCCAGCAGCTTGGAAGCTACCATGAACACTGAAGCTTTCTTT
>few|.|TRBV4-1|TRBJ1-2
CASSQGPRSKYGYTF
TGCGCCAGCAGCCAAGGCCCGAGGAGCAAGTATGGCTACACCTTC
>many|TRBD2|TRBV13|TRBJ2-5
CASSLPGGSGTTQYF
TGTGCCAGCAGCCTCCCCGGGGGGAGCGGAACGACCCAGTACTTC
>.|.|TRBV14|TRBJ1-2
CASSQGETANYGYTF
TGTGCCAGCAGCCAAGGCGAGACAGCAAACTATGGCTACACCTTC
>.|TRBD2|TRBV6-5|TRBJ2-1
CASRTGGRGNEQFF
TGTGCCAGCAGAACTGGCGGGAGAGGTAATGAGCAGTTCTTC
>.|TRBD1|TRBV15|TRBJ2-2
CATSKLQGAEGELFF
TGTGCCACCAGCAAACTACAGGGGGCCGAGGGGGAGCTGTTTTTT
>.|.|TRBV6-5|TRBJ2-5
CASSYSTTGHPYF
TGTGCCAGCAGTTACTCGACGACAGGCCATCCGTACTTC
>.|.|TRBV29-1|TRBJ1-2
CSVEPSPGGYTF
TGCAGCGTTGAACCATCCCCCGGTGGCTACACCTTC
>.|.|TRBV7-2|TRBJ1-5
CASSQDRMGFQPQHF
TGTGCCAGCAGCCAAGATCGTATGGGGTTCCAGCCCCAGCATTTT
>.|TRBD2|TRBV6-5|TRBJ2-7
CASSYWGEGYEQYF
TGTGCCAGCAGTTACTGGGGGGAGGGGTACGAGCAGTACTTC
>few|.|TRBV27|TRBJ2-3
CASRLISRDTQYF
TGTGCCAGCAGGCTAATCTCGAGAGATACGCAGTATTTT
>.|.|TRBV5-1|TRBJ2-3
CASSPSGRVIDTQYF
TGCGCCAGCAGCCCATCTGGGAGAGTAATAGATACGCAGTATTTT
>many|.|TRBV29-1|TRBJ2-7
CSVEDHEQYF
TGCAGCGTTGAAGATCACGAGCAGTACTTC
>.|TRBD1|TRBV28|TRBJ2-2
CASTRDRAVGELFF
TGTGCCAGTACCCGGGACAGGGCCGTCGGGGAGCTGTTTTTT
>few|.|TRBV11-3|TRBJ2-5
CASSSLWEAVAIETQYF
TGTGCCAGCAGCTCTTTATGGGAAGCCGTCGCGATTGAGACCCAGTACTTC
>few|TRBD1|TRBV2|TRBJ2-1
CASRRLGTGGSYNEQFF
TGTGCCAGCAGGAGACTCGGGACAGGGGGCTCCTACAATGAGCAGTTCTTC
>.|.|TRBV30|TRBJ2-4
CAWRTIQTNIQYF
TGTGCCTGGAGAACCATTCAAACGAACATTCAGTACTTC
>.|TRBD1|TRBV5-8|TRBJ2-7
CASSSGPGQGIAYEQYF
TGTGCCAGCAGCTCCGGCCCCGGACAGGGGATTGCCTACGAGCAGTACTTC
>few|.|TRBV11-3|TRBJ2-6
CASAKLVSSGANVLTF
TGTGCCAGCGCGAAACTAGTATCTTCAGGGGCCAACGTCCTGACTTTC
>.|.|TRBV7-8|TRBJ1-1
CASSTSRRPEAFF
TGTGCCAGCAGCACCTCTCGGCGCCCTGAAGCTTTCTTT
>few|.|TRBV9|TRBJ2-2
CASSESARSDTGELFF
TGTGCCAGCAGCGAGTCTGCGCGGTCGGACACCGGGGAGCTGTTTTTT
>many|.|TRBV7-8|TRBJ2-7
CASSLGRQYEQYF
TGTGCCAGCAGCTTAGGGAGACAGTACGAGCAGTACTTC
>.|TRBD1|TRBV27|TRBJ1-5
CASGQGYQPQHF
TGTGCCAGCGGACAGGGATACCAGCCCCAGCATTTT
>.|.|TRBV5-1|TRBJ1-1
CASSSISGTEAFF
TGCGCCAGCAGTTCGATTTCAGGAACTGAAGCTTTCTTT
>few|TRBD2|TRBV10-2|TRBJ2-1
CASSGLAGGYDEQFF
TGCGCCAGCAGTGGCCTAGCGGGAGGGTACGATGAGCAGTTCTTC
>few|TRBD1|TRBV7-8|TRBJ1-5
CASSQGQMGQPQHF
TGTGCCAGCAGCCAGGGACAGATGGGACAGCCCCAGCATTTT
>few|.|TRBV28|TRBJ2-4
CASRAPLGGLGRYVQYF
TGTGCCAGCAGAGCGCCGCTCGGTGGTTTAGGGCGGTACGTTCAGTACTTC
>.|.|TRBV27|TRBJ2-2
CATASGTGTGELFF
TGTGCCACCGCATCCGGGACGGGCACCGGGGAGCTGTTTTTT
>few|TRBD1|TRBV7-6|TRBJ1-3
CASSIGTARTGNTIYF
TGTGCCAGCAGCATCGGGACAGCCCGTACTGGAAACACCATATATTTT
>many|TRBD1|TRBV29-1|TRBJ1-2
CSVGRDRGSLGGYTF
TGCAGCGTGGGCCGGGACAGGGGTAGTCTTGGAGGCTACACCTTC
>few|.|TRBV7-2|TRBJ1-4
CASSLATHGEKLFF
TGTGCCAGCAGCTTAGCCACACACGGTGAAAAACTGTTTTTT
>.|.|TRBV19|TRBJ2-7
CASSISQGGHEQYF
TGTGCCAGTAGTATAAGTCAGGGGGGTCACGAGCAGTACTTC
>few|.|TRBV9|TRBJ2-7
CASSVDPYSYEQYF
TGTGCCAGCAGCGTAGACCCCTACTCCTACGAGCAGTACTTC
>few|.|TRBV9|TRBJ2-2
CASSVRAGATGELFF
TGTGCCAGCAGCGTCAGGGCAGGGGCCACCGGGGAGCTGTTTTTT
>.|.|TRBV27|TRBJ2-3
CASSVTWDTDTQYF
TGTGCCAGCAGTGTTACGTGGGACACAGATACGCAGTATTTT
>few|.|TRBV7-9|TRBJ1-5
CASSLMGGVGQPQHF
TGTGCCAGCAGCTTAATGGGTGGGGTAGGGCAGCCCCAGCATTTT
>.|TRBD1|TRBV12-5|TRBJ2-7
CASGNSGGKEQYF
TGTGCTAGTGGAAACTCAGGGGGCAAAGAGCAGTACTTC
>few|TRBD1|TRBV18|TRBJ2-5
CASSPPNRDRGRETQYF
TGTGCCAGCTCACCGCCTAACCGGGACAGGGGAAGGGAGACCCAGTACTTC
>.|TRBD2|TRBV7-2|TRBJ2-3
CASSSRPRLAGGPVDTQYF
TGTGCCAGCAGCTCCCGACCCCGACTAGCGGGGGGGCCGGTAGATACGCAGTATTTT
>few|.|TRBV4-1|TRBJ1-2
CASNQGGYYTF
TGCGCCAGCAATCAAGGGGGGTACTACACCTTC
>.|.|TRBV5-1|TRBJ2-3
CASSLYADGDTQYF
TGCGCCAGCAGCTTGTACGCCGACGGGGATACGCAGTATTTT
>.|TRBD1|TRBV19|TRBJ2-3
CATALAGGGGTDTQYF
TGTGCCACCGCCCTGGCAGGGGGTGGAGGCACAGATACGCAGTATTTT
>few|TRBD1|TRBV18|TRBJ2-1
CASSPGQDANEQFF
TGTGCCAGCTCACCCGGACAGGACGCTAATGAGCAGTTCTTC
>.|.|TRBV9|TRBJ2-1
CASSVGPHEQFF
TGTGCCAGCAGCGTAGGCCCCCATGAGCAGTTCTTC
>.|.|TRBV18|TRBJ1-5
CASSLAGPGISNQPQHF
TGTGCCAGCTCACTAGCGGGCCCGGGGATTAGCAATCAGCCCCAGCATTTT
>few|TRBD2|TRBV5-1|TRBJ2-7
CASSRGTSGTYEQYF
TGCGCCAGCAGCCGGGGGACTAGCGGCACCTACGAGCAGTACTTC
>.|TRBD2|TRBV5-6|TRBJ2-1
CASSYPTSGREEFF
TGTGCCAGCAGCTATCCGACTAGCGGGAGGGAGGAGTTCTTC